Reported below is one TCR beta chain. Its specific antigen is unknown. Within one base of it there is no much larger clone, and no base qualities were kept. This entry is derived from a study of blood T cell repertoires in COVID-19 (dated by TCRdb to the early 2020s). A note on the overall study: Collaborator samples came from the United States, Italy and Spain and covered acute and convalescent phases of COVID-19. A freely available public database, intended as a resource for researchers studying the immune response to SARS-CoV-2, is where the repertoires were released. A de-identified subject ID, COVID-19 status, age in years and sex were almost always included in the sample metadata. The prospective study material was composed of cDNA or gDNA derived from T cells, B-cell-depleted T cells, or PBMCs. Where HLA class I and class II types were available, the types were taken from metadata supplied by the sample provider, not from assay-based typing. The samples were drawn from the first 160 participants of the ongoing ImmuneRACE study and from over a thousand subjects provided by 6 global collaborators. Deeply sampled blood TCRbeta repertoires from subjects exposed to, actively infected with, or recovered from COVID-19 were included in the dataset.

The collaborating institutions used their own protocols to collect whole blood in K2EDTA tubes. Collaborator samples were shipped for TCRbeta analysis as frozen whole blood, isolated PBMCs, or DNA extracted from either sample type. TCRbeta CDR3 regions were amplified from genomic DNA by means of the immunoSEQ Assay, a bias-controlled multiplex PCR. The authors' analysis ran thus. Within the assay, amplification of reference gene primers was used to estimate how many nucleated cells each sample contained. Sequence reads were collapsed and filtered to measure the absolute abundance of every unique TCRbeta CDR3 rearrangement. Productive Simpson clonality was computed per sample as the square root of Simpson's diversity index over productive rearrangements. TCRdb retrieved this table from immuneACCESS and kept in-frame rearrangements only. Not all clones are present; in checked studies, unresolved V genes account for under half, and no reason is known for the remainder. The DNA was the basis for D and trimming; V, J and clone size are from that table. This sample has 200,000 to 250,000 clones in its table, and around nine tenths of those were observed once. Clones ranked in the top ten supply about 2.5% of the sample.

From cysteine to phenylalanine, the CDR3 is 16 amino acids long. Just CDR3 DNA is preserved here, 48 bases in frame from base 1. Based on the germline V gene, the CDR1 and CDR2 sequences are SGHTA and FQGNSA. Ends trimmed: V by 5 bases, J by 6 bases; bases unmatched to a gene: 7. General study outcomes and caveats: Clinical and demographic metadata were provided uncurated, with the amount varying by source and participant.

The receptor's source is an older woman with acute or convalescent COVID-19. The chain is assembled from TRBV7-2 and TRBJ2-1, with 13 junctional bases fitting TRBD2. The sequencing input was peripheral blood. The sequenced DNA: TGTGCCAGCAGCCCGCCGGGACTAGCGGGATTCAATGAGCAGTTCTTC. Protein translation: CASSPPGLAGFNEQFF. The CDR3, completed at both ends by the reference TRBV7-2 and TRBJ2-1 genes, gives the full variable domain GAGVSQSPSNKVTEKGKDVELRCDPISGHTALYWYRQSLGQGLEFLIYFQGNSAPDKSGLPSDRFSAERTGGSVSTLTIQRTQQEDSAVYLCASSPPGLAGFNEQFFGPGTRLTVL.